Following are 3 T cell receptor beta chains from one sample sequenced in a study of CD8+ T cells in alopecia areata. After isolation, RNA underwent reverse transcription to generate cDNA as the sequencing template. Method: immunoSEQ multiplex PCR; TCRdb's copy keeps in-frame clones and lacks some. Of a few hundred thousand clones in the sample, roughly two thirds were seen once. Sample: CD4+ T cells sorted from blood, taken at week 0. These TCRs come from a human donor with alopecia areata.

As to this clone: Other DNA sequences in the sample encode the same CDR3. This sequence joins TRBV30 and TRBJ1-6; D is unclear. Germline CDR1 is GTSNPN and CDR2 is SVGIG (reference sequence). Trimming pared 0 bases from V and 9 bases from J, leaving 6 bases between. The CDR3 sequence is 12 residues long. CDR3 in DNA: TGTGCCTGGAGTGTCCCCATTTCACCCCTCCACTTT. Translated, it gives CAWSVPISPLHF.

This chain connects TRBV2 to TRBJ2-7, with D possibly being TRBD1 or TRBD2 (5 bases each). The CDR3 extends over 13 amino acids. V shed 4 bases and J shed 7 bases, with 14 bases lying between them. Germline V CDR1 and CDR2: SNHLY, FYNNEI. The CDR3 DNA is TGTGCCAGCAGTGTGGGACCCCGAAGTGAGCAGTACTTC. Its translation is CASSVGPRSEQYF.

The chain is built from TRBV5-1 and TRBJ2-7; D is perhaps TRBD2 (5 bases). Germline CDR1 is SGHRS and CDR2 is YFSETQ. V was trimmed by 0 bases and J by 5 bases, leaving 12 bases between them. The CDR3 runs to 14 residues. CDR3 sequence (DNA): TGCGCCAGCAGCTTGGGGGAGCGTGGAAACGAGCAGTACTTC. This gives the protein CASSLGERGNEQYF.